This TCR beta chain comes out of a study of T cell repertoires in cytomegalovirus infection. TCRdb passed the reads through MiXCR, listing each CDR3 protein once. The repertoire consists of fewer than 350,000 distinct CDR3 sequences, with roughly 17% occurring once and the leading ten covering 12%. The germline V gene has CDR1 MNHNS and CDR2 SASEGT. CDR3 length: 14 amino acids. V dropped 10 bases and J dropped 0 bases, with 15 bases sitting between them. V is TRBV6-1 and J is TRBJ1-1; D might be TRBD1 (5 bases). The clonotype originates from a human donor in good health (CMV status not recorded). Some clones in this sample may be carry-over from other donors' samples. The sequenced sample was PBMCs. CDR3 amino acids: CAISGGGVNTEAFF. Written as DNA, the CDR3 is TGTGCCATTTCGGGCGGAGGGGTGAACACTGAAGCTTTCTTT.